This paragraph reports one T cell receptor beta chain. This sample stems from a study of blood T cell repertoires in COVID-19. From germline, CDR1 is SGHAT and CDR2 FQDESV (reference sequence). The CDR3 is 16 amino acids. The V end was cut by 2 bases, the J end by 4 bases, with 16 bases between. The data were produced by immunoSEQ multiplex PCR, yet TCRdb's version contains in-frame clones alone and is incomplete. The sample has approximately 200,000 clones; approximately 79% are singletons. This sequence was found in a human donor in a cohort sampled during active COVID-19. V is TRBV11-1 and J is TRBJ2-3; a weak D match, TRBD2 (6 bases). The sample comprised peripheral blood. The CDR3 spells CASSLSGSGLADTQYF. In nucleotides, the CDR3 is TGTGCCAGCAGCTTATCCGGGAGTGGGTTGGCAGATACGCAGTATTTT.